This entry lists 26 T cell receptor beta chains sequenced from one sample in a study of blood T cell repertoires in COVID-19. Only in-frame clones appear in the TCRdb table, and some are missing; sequencing was by immunoSEQ multiplex PCR. The table has around 300,000 clones, just over 85% seen once. What was sequenced was peripheral blood. The receptors were gathered from a woman under 40 with active or convalescent COVID-19.

The rearrangement joins TRBV11-3 to TRBJ2-7, with 8 bases fitting TRBD1. The V segment lost 6 bases and the J segment 5 bases; nucleotides outside the gene matches: 9. The CDR3 runs 14 residues. Germline CDR1 is SGHNT and CDR2 is YENEEA. In DNA, the CDR3 is TGTGCCAGCAGTGCGGACAGGGCCATCCACGAGCAGTACTTC. It codes for CASSADRAIHEQYF.

V and J are TRBV7-9 and TRBJ1-1; 8 bases fit TRBD1. Germline assignment: CDR1 SEHNR and CDR2 FQNEAQ (reference sequence). J was trimmed by 1 base and V by 2 bases; bases with no gene match: 6. The CDR3 loop spans 16 amino acids. The CDR3 is CASSLSTGGKNTEAFF. CDR3 coding DNA: TGTGCCAGCAGCTTATCCACAGGGGGGAAGAACACTGAAGCTTTCTTT.

The rearrangement uses TRBV4-3 and TRBJ2-2; D is perhaps TRBD1 (6 bases). Germline CDR1 and CDR2: LGHNA and YSLEER. The V end lost 6 bases, the J end lost 5 bases, and 10 bases lay between the germline ends. The CDR3 contains 13 residues. This CDR3 reads CASSQGRTGELFF. The CDR3 DNA follows: TGCGCCAGCAGTCAGGGGAGAACCGGGGAGCTGTTTTTT.

The sample holds one count of this clone. This chain links TRBV10-3 with TRBJ1-2; D may be TRBD1 (5 bases). CDR1 and CDR2 from the germline V gene are ENHRY and SYGVKD. This CDR3 has 13 amino acids. V lost 0 bases to trimming and J lost 8 bases, with 10 bases between them. The CDR3 is CAISESTALGYTF. The CDR3 DNA reads TGTGCCATCAGTGAGTCGACAGCTCTAGGCTACACCTTC.

Remarks on this clone: Other DNA sequences in this specimen translate into the identical CDR3. The rearrangement links TRBV5-1 to TRBJ2-3; 10 nucleotides align to TRBD2. Germline CDR1 SGHRS, CDR2 YFSETQ. This CDR3 is built from 16 residues. J gave up 0 bases and V 0 bases, and 1 base lay outside the gene matches. The CDR3 region is CASSLGLAGSTDTQYF. The CDR3 bases are TGCGCCAGCAGCTTGGGACTAGCGGGTAGCACAGATACGCAGTATTTT. The complete variable domain, with remaining parts taken from reference TRBV5-1 and TRBJ2-3, reads KAGVTQTPRYLIKTRGQQVTLSCSPISGHRSVSWYQQTPGQGLQFLFEYFSETQRNKGNFPGRFSGRQFSNSRSEMNVSTLELGDSALYLCASSLGLAGSTDTQYFGPGTRLTVL.

This chain connects TRBV6-2 or TRBV6-3 to TRBJ1-1; 10 bases fit TRBD1. The CDR3 has 17 amino acids. The V segment lost 5 bases and the J segment 0 bases; nucleotides outside the gene matches: 9. Germline V gene lookup returns CDR1 MNHEY and CDR2 SVGEGT. In DNA form, the CDR3 reads TGTGCCAGCAGTATGGGGACAGGGGACTTTATGAACACTGAAGCTTTCTTT. Its translation: CASSMGTGDFMNTEAFF.

The chain joins TRBV9 to TRBJ1-4; D may be TRBD1 (5 bases). Germline-derived CDR1 and CDR2 are SGDLS and YYNGEE. CDR3 length: 15 amino acids. The V end lost 3 bases, the J end lost 3 bases, and 12 bases lay between the germline ends. The CDR3 nucleotides are TGTGCCAGCAGCGACTCAGGGTTAGCTAATGAAAAACTGTTTTTT. This gives the protein CASSDSGLANEKLFF.

The rearrangement uses TRBV11-2 and TRBJ1-6; TRBD1 might be the D (5 bases). Trimming took off 6 bases at V and 7 bases at J, with 13 bases between the two ends. Germline CDR1 SGHAT, CDR2 FQNNGV. The CDR3 consists of 14 residues. The CDR3 DNA sequence: TGTGCCAGCAGTACAGGACGCGTGAATTCACCCCTCCACTTT. Amino acid sequence: CASSTGRVNSPLHF.

The CDR3 DNA follows: TGTGCCAGCCGGGGGCTAGCGGGGAGCACAGATACGCAGTATTTT. Translating gives CASRGLAGSTDTQYF. J is TRBJ2-3 and V is TRBV2; TRBD2 agrees at 9 bases. The CDR3 is 15 amino acids. J lost 0 bases, V lost 8 bases, and 6 bases had no gene match. Germline-derived CDR1 and CDR2 are SNHLY and FYNNEI.

This chain connects TRBV9 to TRBJ2-5; 12 bases are a match to TRBD1. Germline V gives CDR1 SGDLS, CDR2 YYNGEE. Trimming at V came to 3 bases and at J to 5 bases, leaving 8 bases not matched to a gene. CDR3 length equals 16 residues. The CDR3, as DNA: TGTGCCAGCAGCGATGGGACAGGGGGCTTCTCGGAGACCCAGTACTTC. Its translation: CASSDGTGGFSETQYF.

This clone has at least ten counts. The rearrangement uses TRBV29-1 and TRBJ1-1; no firm D call. This CDR3 has 13 amino acids. Germline CDR1 is SQVTM and CDR2 is ANQGSEA. The ends were cut back, 4 bases at V and 4 bases at J, with 13 bases in the middle. The CDR3 is CSVARGGGTEAFF. In DNA form, the CDR3 reads TGCAGCGTTGCCAGAGGCGGAGGCACTGAAGCTTTCTTT.

V is TRBV30 and J is TRBJ1-5; unclear D gene. Trimming cost V 0 bases and J 7 bases, with 19 bases left between them. There are 16 residues in the CDR3. Germline values: CDR1 GTSNPN, CDR2 SVGIG (reference sequence). The CDR3 loop is CAWSVRRSAEGQPQHF. The CDR3 DNA is TGTGCCTGGAGTGTACGTCGGTCGGCAGAGGGCCAGCCCCAGCATTTT.

The chain joins TRBV9 to TRBJ2-3; possible D gene TRBD1, 8 bases. Per the germline V gene, CDR1 is SGDLS and CDR2 is YYNGEE. Trimming removed 0 bases at V and 0 bases at J, with 17 bases between. The CDR3 consists of 18 residues. CDR3 bases: TGTGCCAGCAGCGTAGCTACAGGGGGGGCCGCTAGCACAGATACGCAGTATTTT. Amino acids: CASSVATGGAASTDTQYF.

DNA of the CDR3: TGTGCCAGCAGCTTAGGAGTAGGAAGAGGTGAAAAACTGTTTTTT. This codes for CASSLGVGRGEKLFF. The rearrangement uses TRBV7-9 and TRBJ1-4; the D is unclear. This CDR3 comprises 15 residues. The germline V gene encodes CDR1 SEHNR and CDR2 FQNEAQ (reference sequence). V lost 1 base and J lost 7, with 13 bases in between.

The rearrangement links TRBV19 to TRBJ1-1; perhaps TRBD1 as D (5 bases). The ends were cut back, 8 bases at V and 0 bases at J, with 13 bases in the middle. The germline V gene encodes CDR1 LNHDA and CDR2 SQIVND (reference sequence). The CDR3 loop spans 14 amino acids. The chain's CDR3 is CASGPGLMNTEAFF. Written as DNA, the CDR3 is TGTGCCAGTGGCCCGGGACTTATGAACACTGAAGCTTTCTTT.

The chain couples TRBV19 to TRBJ2-2, with 8 bases matching TRBD1. Trimming took 5 bases from V and 2 from J; bases not matched to a gene: 4. Looked up from germline, CDR1 is LNHDA and CDR2 is SQIVND (reference sequence). The CDR3 covers 15 residues. CDR3 nucleotide sequence: TGTGCCAGTAGTTCCGGGACAGGAAACACCGGGGAGCTGTTTTTT. Residues: CASSSGTGNTGELFF.

The rearrangement links TRBV9 to TRBJ1-2; D call uncertain. This CDR3 has 13 amino acids. Germline V CDR1 and CDR2: SGDLS, YYNGEE. Trimming removed 4 bases from V and 4 bases from J, with 11 bases in between. CDR3 sequence (DNA): TGTGCCAGCAGCCCCGATGACTTCTATGGCTACACCTTC. Protein sequence: CASSPDDFYGYTF.

The CDR3 spells CASSLYRGEAFF. The CDR3 nucleotides are TGTGCCAGCAGTCTGTACAGGGGGGAAGCTTTCTTT. J is TRBJ1-1 and V is TRBV2; 8 bases fit TRBD1. The CDR3 spans 12 residues. Germline V lookup: CDR1 SNHLY, CDR2 FYNNEI. V shed 5 bases, J shed 8 bases, and the junction held 4 bases outside the gene matches.

The chain has TRBV6-6 and TRBJ1-5, with D possibly being TRBD1 (5 bases). The CDR3 spans 13 residues. The germline gives CDR1 MNHNY, CDR2 SVGAGI (reference sequence). Trimming took off 6 bases at V and 6 bases at J, with 12 bases between the two ends. This CDR3 is CASRGVGGQPQHF. CDR3 in DNA: TGTGCCAGCAGAGGGGTTGGCGGTCAGCCCCAGCATTTT.

The V gene is TRBV2, the J gene TRBJ1-1; 10 bases align to TRBD1. This CDR3 has 14 residues. V lost 4 bases, J lost 4 bases, and 3 bases stayed unmatched. The germline CDR1 and CDR2 sequences are SNHLY and FYNNEI. CDR3 sequence: CASSGTGGRTEAFF. CDR3 sequence (DNA): TGTGCCAGCAGTGGGACAGGGGGACGCACTGAAGCTTTCTTT. Filled out from reference TRBV2 and TRBJ1-1, the complete variable domain reads EPEVTQTPSHQVTQMGQEVILRCVPISNHLYFYWYRQILGQKVEFLVSFYNNEISEKSEIFDDQFSVERPDGSNFTLKIRSTKLEDSAMYFCASSGTGGRTEAFFGQGTRLTVV.

V is TRBV7-8 and J is TRBJ1-4, with D possibly matching TRBD1 (5 bases). The CDR3 sequence is 14 residues long. Germline V CDR1 and CDR2: SGHVS, FQNEAQ. Trimming left V 1 base short and J 8 bases short, with 11 bases between. The CDR3 region is CASSLGQLREKLFF. DNA of the CDR3: TGTGCCAGCAGCTTAGGACAGCTAAGAGAAAAACTGTTTTTT.

The V call is TRBV15, the J call TRBJ2-3, with D possibly being TRBD2 (6 bases). In germline, CDR1 is LNHNV, CDR2 YYDKDF (reference sequence). Trimming left V 1 base short and J 2 bases short, with 16 bases between. The CDR3 contains 17 residues. The CDR3 nucleotides read TGTGCCACCAGCAGAGTGGCGGGGACGGGAAACACAGATACGCAGTATTTT. This sequence encodes CATSRVAGTGNTDTQYF.

The gene calls are TRBV12-3 or TRBV12-4 and TRBJ1-3; D might be TRBD1 (6 bases). Trimming left V 5 bases short and J 9 bases short, with 14 bases between. The CDR3 runs to 13 residues. Here the CDR3 reads CASSRTGRGTIYF. The CDR3 nucleotides read TGTGCCAGCAGTAGAACAGGGAGGGGCACCATATATTTT.

This chain joins TRBV9 and TRBJ1-2; weak D call: TRBD1 (5 bases). V dropped 3 bases and J dropped 7 bases, with 13 bases sitting between them. This CDR3 contains 13 residues. Germline CDR1 and CDR2: SGDLS and YYNGEE. The CDR3, as DNA: TGTGCCAGCAGCGCTGCTGGGGCGCGTGGCTACACCTTC. Its protein product is CASSAAGARGYTF. Full variable domain (outside the CDR3, taken from reference TRBV9 and TRBJ1-2): DSGVTQTPKHLITATGQRVTLRCSPRSGDLSVYWYQQSLDQGLQFLIQYYNGEERAKGNILERFSAQQFPDLHSELNLSSLELGDSALYFCASSAAGARGYTFGSGTRLTVV.

This sequence joins TRBV19 and TRBJ2-3; D perhaps matches TRBD2 (5 bases). Between the trimmed V and J ends, which lost 7 bases and 6 bases, there was a span of 5 bases. The CDR3 spans 10 residues. The V gene's germline CDR1 is LNHDA and CDR2 SQIVND (reference sequence). CDR3 sequence (DNA): TGTGCCAGTACGGGGGATACGCAGTATTTT. Residues: CASTGDTQYF.

This sequence joins TRBV12-5 and TRBJ1-4; no clear D. The CDR3 has 18 amino acids. From germline, CDR1 is LGHNT and CDR2 FRNRAP. V was cut by 1 base and J by 0 bases, with 15 bases left in between. The CDR3 spells CASGLAIQSFPTNEKLFF. The CDR3 DNA reads TGTGCTAGTGGTTTGGCCATACAGAGTTTCCCAACTAATGAAAAACTGTTTTTT.